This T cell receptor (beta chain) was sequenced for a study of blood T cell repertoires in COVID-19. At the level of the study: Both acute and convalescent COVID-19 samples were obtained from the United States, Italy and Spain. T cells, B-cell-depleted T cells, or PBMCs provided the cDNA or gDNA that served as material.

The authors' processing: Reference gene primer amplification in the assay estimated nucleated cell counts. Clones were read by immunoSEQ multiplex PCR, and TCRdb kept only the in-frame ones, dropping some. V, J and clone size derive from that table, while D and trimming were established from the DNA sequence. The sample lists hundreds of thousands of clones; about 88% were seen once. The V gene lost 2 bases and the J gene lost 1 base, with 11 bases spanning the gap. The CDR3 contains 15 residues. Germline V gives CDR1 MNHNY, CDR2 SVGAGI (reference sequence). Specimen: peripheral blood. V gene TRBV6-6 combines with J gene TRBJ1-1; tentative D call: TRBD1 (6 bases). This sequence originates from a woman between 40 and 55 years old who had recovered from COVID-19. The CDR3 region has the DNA TGTGCCAGCAGTTACCTGAACAGGGAGAACACTGAAGCTTTCTTT. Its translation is CASSYLNRENTEAFF.